This TCR beta chain was observed in a study of T cell repertoires in cytomegalovirus infection. About the study: Indications came from public TCR beta signatures; they pointed to CMV infection and to a matching HLA type. Findings of the study overall: CMV-specific HLA-C-restricted TCR beta clonotypes dominated the ex vivo response. Identification of carriers of CMV plus the relevant HLA was achieved through cumulative public TCR beta family frequency.

TCRdb reprocessed the reads with MiXCR, giving one entry per CDR3 protein. This sample has roughly 630,000 distinct CDR3 sequences, with 24% found just once. This CDR3 region has 15 residues. Germline V gives CDR1 MNHEY, CDR2 SVGAGI. V shed 2 bases and J shed 7 bases, with 15 bases lying between them. Concerning this clonotype itself: The antigen is not known.

The clonotype originates from a human donor in good health (CMV status not recorded). Some clones in this sample may be carry-over from other donors' samples. The sample comprised CD8+ T cells from PBMCs. This chain connects TRBV6-5 to TRBJ2-1; D is possibly TRBD2 (6 bases). The CDR3 here is CASSYGRGKLNEQFF. The CDR3 bases are TGTGCCAGCAGTTACGGGCGGGGCAAATTAAATGAGCAGTTCTTC.